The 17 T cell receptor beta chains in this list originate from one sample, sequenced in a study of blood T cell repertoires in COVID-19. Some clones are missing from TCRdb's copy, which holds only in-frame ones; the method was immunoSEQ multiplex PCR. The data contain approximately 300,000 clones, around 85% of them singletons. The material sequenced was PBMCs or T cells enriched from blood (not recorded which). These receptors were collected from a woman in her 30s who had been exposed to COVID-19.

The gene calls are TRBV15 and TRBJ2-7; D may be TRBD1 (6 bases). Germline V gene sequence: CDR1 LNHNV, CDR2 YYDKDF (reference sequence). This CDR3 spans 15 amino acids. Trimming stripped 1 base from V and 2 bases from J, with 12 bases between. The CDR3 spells CATSRGGTFTYEQYF. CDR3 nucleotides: TGTGCCACCAGCAGAGGAGGGACATTCACCTACGAGCAGTACTTC.

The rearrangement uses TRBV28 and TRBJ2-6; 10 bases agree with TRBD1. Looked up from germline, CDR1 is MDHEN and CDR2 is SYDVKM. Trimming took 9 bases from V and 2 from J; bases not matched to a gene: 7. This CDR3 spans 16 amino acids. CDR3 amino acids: CASHYGTGAGANVLTF. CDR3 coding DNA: TGTGCCAGTCATTACGGGACAGGGGCTGGGGCCAACGTCCTGACTTTC.

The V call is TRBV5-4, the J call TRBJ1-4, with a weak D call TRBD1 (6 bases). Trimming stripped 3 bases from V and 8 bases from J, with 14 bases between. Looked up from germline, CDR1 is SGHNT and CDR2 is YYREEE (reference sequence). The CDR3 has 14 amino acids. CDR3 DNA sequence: TGTGCCAGCAGCTCAGGAGGGGGGGGCGAAAAACTGTTTTTT. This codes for CASSSGGGGEKLFF.

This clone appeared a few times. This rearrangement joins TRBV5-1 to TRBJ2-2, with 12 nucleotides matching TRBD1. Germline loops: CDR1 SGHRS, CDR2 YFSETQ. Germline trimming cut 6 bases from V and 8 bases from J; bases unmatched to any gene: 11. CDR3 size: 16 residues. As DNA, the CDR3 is TGCGCCAGCAACCTCCGGGACAGGGGGCATCTGGGGGAGCTGTTTTTT. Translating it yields CASNLRDRGHLGELFF.

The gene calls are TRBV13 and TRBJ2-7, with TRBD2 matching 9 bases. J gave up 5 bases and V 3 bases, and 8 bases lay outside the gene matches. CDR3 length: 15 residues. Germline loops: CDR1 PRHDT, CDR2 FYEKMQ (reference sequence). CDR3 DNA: TGTGCCAGCAGCTTGTCCAGCGGGGGGCGCCACGAGCAGTACTTC. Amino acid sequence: CASSLSSGGRHEQYF.

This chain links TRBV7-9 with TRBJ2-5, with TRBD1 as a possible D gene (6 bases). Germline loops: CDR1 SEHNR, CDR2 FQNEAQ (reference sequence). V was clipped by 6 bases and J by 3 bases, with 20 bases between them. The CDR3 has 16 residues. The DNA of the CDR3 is TGTGCCAGCAGTCCGCCCAACTCACAGGGTAAAGAGACCCAGTACTTC. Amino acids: CASSPPNSQGKETQYF.

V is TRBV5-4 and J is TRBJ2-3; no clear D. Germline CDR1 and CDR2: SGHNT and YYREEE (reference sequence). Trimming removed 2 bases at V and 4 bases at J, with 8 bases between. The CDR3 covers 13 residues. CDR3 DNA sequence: TGTGCCAGCAGCTTTGAGGCGCCAGATACGCAGTATTTT. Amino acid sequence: CASSFEAPDTQYF. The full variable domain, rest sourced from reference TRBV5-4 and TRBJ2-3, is ETGVTQSPTHLIKTRGQQVTLRCSSQSGHNTVSWYQQALGQGPQFIFQYYREEENGRGNFPPRFSGLQFPNYSSELNVNALELDDSALYLCASSFEAPDTQYFGPGTRLTVL.

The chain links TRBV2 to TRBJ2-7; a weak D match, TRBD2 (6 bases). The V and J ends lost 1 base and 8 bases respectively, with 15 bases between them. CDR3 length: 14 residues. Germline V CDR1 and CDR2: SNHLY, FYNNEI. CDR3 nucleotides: TGTGCCAGCAGTGAAGGCGGGACTCGAAGTCAGCAGTACTTC. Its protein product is CASSEGGTRSQQYF.

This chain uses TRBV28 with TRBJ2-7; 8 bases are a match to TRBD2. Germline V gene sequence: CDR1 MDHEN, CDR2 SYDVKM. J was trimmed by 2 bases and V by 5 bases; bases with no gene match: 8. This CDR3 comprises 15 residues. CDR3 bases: TGTGCCAGCAGTCCCCCCATAGCGGGGACCTACGAGCAGTACTTC. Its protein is CASSPPIAGTYEQYF.

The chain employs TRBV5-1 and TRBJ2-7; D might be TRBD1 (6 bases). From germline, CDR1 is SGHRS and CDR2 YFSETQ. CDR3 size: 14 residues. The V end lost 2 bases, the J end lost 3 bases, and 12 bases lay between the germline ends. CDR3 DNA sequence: TGCGCCAGCAGCTTTAACAGGGTCATCTACGAGCAGTACTTC. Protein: CASSFNRVIYEQYF.

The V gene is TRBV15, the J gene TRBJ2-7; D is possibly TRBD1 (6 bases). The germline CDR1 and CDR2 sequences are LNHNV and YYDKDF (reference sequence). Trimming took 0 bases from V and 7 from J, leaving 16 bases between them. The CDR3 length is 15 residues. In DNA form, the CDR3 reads TGTGCCACCAGCAGAGATAGGAACAGGGTGAGGGAGCAGTACTTC. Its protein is CATSRDRNRVREQYF.

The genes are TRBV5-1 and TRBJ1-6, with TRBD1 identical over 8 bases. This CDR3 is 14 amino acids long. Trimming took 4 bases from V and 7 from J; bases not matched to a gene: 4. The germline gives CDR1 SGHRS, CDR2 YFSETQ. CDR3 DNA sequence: TGCGCCAGCAGCCCAGGGGGCGGCAATTCACCCCTCCACTTT. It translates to CASSPGGGNSPLHF.

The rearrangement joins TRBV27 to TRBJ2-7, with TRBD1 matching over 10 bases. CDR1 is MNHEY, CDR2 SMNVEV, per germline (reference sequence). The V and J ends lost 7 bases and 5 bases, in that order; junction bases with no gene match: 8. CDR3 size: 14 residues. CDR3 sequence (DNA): TGTGCCAGCACCGCCGGGACAGGGGCCCACGAGCAGTACTTC. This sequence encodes CASTAGTGAHEQYF.

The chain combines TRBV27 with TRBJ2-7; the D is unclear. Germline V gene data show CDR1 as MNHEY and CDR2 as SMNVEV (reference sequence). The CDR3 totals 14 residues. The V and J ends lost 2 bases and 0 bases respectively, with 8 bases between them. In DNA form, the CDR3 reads TGTGCCAGCAGTTTAACTGTCTCCTCCTACGAGCAGTACTTC. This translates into CASSLTVSSYEQYF.

The CDR3 DNA reads as TGTGCCAGCAGCCAAAATCAGGGACAGGCCCTAAACATTCAGTACTTC. Encoded protein: CASSQNQGQALNIQYF. The rearrangement joins TRBV14 to TRBJ2-4, with 8 bases lining up with TRBD1. The ends lost 2 bases at V and 6 bases at J; junction bases unmatched: 9. There are 16 residues in the CDR3. Germline assignment: CDR1 SGHDN and CDR2 FVKESK.

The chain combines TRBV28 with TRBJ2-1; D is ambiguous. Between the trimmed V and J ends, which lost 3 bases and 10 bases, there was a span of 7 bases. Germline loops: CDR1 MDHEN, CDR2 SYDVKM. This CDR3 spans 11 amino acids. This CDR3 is CASSLQREQFF. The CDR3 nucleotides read TGTGCCAGCAGTTTGCAACGGGAGCAGTTCTTC.

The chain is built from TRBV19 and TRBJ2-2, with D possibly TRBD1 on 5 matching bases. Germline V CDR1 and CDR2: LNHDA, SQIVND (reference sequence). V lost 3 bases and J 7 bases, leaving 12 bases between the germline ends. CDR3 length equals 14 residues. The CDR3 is CASSIGQGGGELFF. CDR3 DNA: TGTGCCAGTAGTATTGGGCAGGGTGGCGGGGAGCTGTTTTTT. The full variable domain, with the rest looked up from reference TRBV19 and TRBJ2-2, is DGGITQSPKYLFRKEGQNVTLSCEQNLNHDAMYWYRQDPGQGLRLIYYSQIVNDFQKGDIAEGYSVSREKKESFPLTVTSAQKNPTAFYLCASSIGQGGGELFFGEGSRLTVL.